This passage covers 5 T cell receptor beta chains from one sample sequenced in a study of blood T cell repertoires in COVID-19. Using immunoSEQ multiplex PCR, the repertoire was profiled, and TCRdb retains in-frame clones only, with some absent. Altogether 260,000 or so clones are present, 75% to 85% being singletons, with the ten largest covering around 7.5%. Sequencing was performed on peripheral blood. Every receptor here comes from a woman of 80 years or more with COVID-19, enrolled during active disease.

This rearrangement joins TRBV30 to TRBJ1-6, with 7 nucleotides matching TRBD1. Germline V gene data show CDR1 as GTSNPN and CDR2 as SVGIG (reference sequence). This CDR3 contains 15 residues. Trimming took 2 bases from V and 8 from J; bases not matched to a gene: 9. In nucleotides, the CDR3 is TGTGCCTGGAGTCCAATAACAGGGGTCGATTCACCCCTCCACTTT. It translates to CAWSPITGVDSPLHF.

The chain employs TRBV19 and TRBJ1-6; 8 bases match TRBD1. Trimming cost V 3 bases and J 5 bases; bases outside gene matches: 6. CDR3 size: 16 residues. Per germline, CDR1 LNHDA and CDR2 SQIVND (reference sequence). The CDR3 here is CASSIGQGLNNSPLHF. CDR3 bases: TGTGCCAGTAGTATTGGACAGGGATTGAATAATTCACCCCTCCACTTT.

In this sample, this clone turned up a few times. The chain couples TRBV4-3 to TRBJ1-4, with a weak D call TRBD1 (6 bases). Trimming cost V 2 bases and J 8 bases, with 15 bases left between them. This CDR3 has 15 residues. CDR1 and CDR2 from the germline V gene are LGHNA and YSLEER. The CDR3 nucleotides read TGCGCCAGCAGCCAACGGGGCAGGGGACGAGAAAAACTGTTTTTT. Its translation is CASSQRGRGREKLFF.

The chain carries TRBV18 and TRBJ2-7, with TRBD1 matching 8 bases. The CDR3 is made up of 15 amino acids. V was pared by 3 bases and J by 2 bases, with 6 bases of the junction left unmatched. Germline V gene lookup returns CDR1 KGHSH and CDR2 LQKENI. Here the CDR3 reads CASSPQGAMTYEQYF. CDR3 bases: TGTGCCAGCTCACCCCAGGGGGCTATGACCTACGAGCAGTACTTC.

V and J are TRBV30 and TRBJ1-5; D is undetermined. V lost 0 bases, J lost 4 bases, and 10 bases lay in between. Germline V lookup: CDR1 GTSNPN, CDR2 SVGIG (reference sequence). The CDR3 covers 14 residues. CDR3 sequence: CAWSVRLSNQPQHF. The CDR3 nucleotides are TGTGCCTGGAGTGTGCGGCTTTCGAATCAGCCCCAGCATTTT.